A selection of T cell receptor beta chains follows, all from one sample in a study of Ad26.COV2.S vaccination and SARS-CoV-2 variants. Assay used: immunoSEQ multiplex PCR; TCRdb lists only in-frame clones, some missing. The sample includes some 500,000 clones, about 88% seen only once; the top ten take about 2.7%. Material: peripheral blood, obtained in a trial of Ad26.COV2.S vaccine versus placebo. These receptors all come from a person aged 18-60 years who received the Ad26.COV2.S COVID-19 vaccine or a placebo. Each CDR3 is given with its conserved first and last residue. Fields, in order: V gene, clone size, J gene, D gene, CDR3 DNA, CDR3 protein. D genes are given only for firm matches. Clone size is given for some rows only: seen once, a few or many times, or a class if the clone is expanded.

TRBV24-1	NA	TRBJ2-3	NA	TGTGCCACCAGTGATCCCTTAACCGGGACAAATACAGATACGCAGTATTTT	CATSDPLTGTNTDTQYF
TRBV18	NA	TRBJ2-3	TRBD1	TGTGCCAGCTCACTGGACAGGGGGCTCGCAGATACGCAGTATTTT	CASSLDRGLADTQYF
TRBV24-1	NA	TRBJ2-5	TRBD2	TGTGCCACCAGTGATTCACTAGCGGGACGTGAGACCCAGTACTTC	CATSDSLAGRETQYF
TRBV4-2	NA	TRBJ2-1	NA	TGTGCCAGCAGCCAAGACCCATTGGGGGAGCGTGAGCAGTTCTTC	CASSQDPLGEREQFF
TRBV25-1	NA	TRBJ1-4	NA	TGTGCCAGCAGTGAACCGGGCAGGGTGCTGGAAAAACTGTTTTTT	CASSEPGRVLEKLFF
TRBV30	NA	TRBJ1-5	NA	TGTGCCTGGGGCAGGGAAGACAGCAATCAGCCCCAGCATTTT	CAWGREDSNQPQHF
TRBV9	NA	TRBJ1-1	NA	TGTGCCAGCAGCGCCCTATGGGGACGGAACACTGAAGCTTTCTTT	CASSALWGRNTEAFF
TRBV29-1	NA	TRBJ2-2	NA	TGCAGCGCCCTCGGGACGGCGAACACCGGGGAGCTGTTTTTT	CSALGTANTGELFF
TRBV5-5	NA	TRBJ1-2	TRBD1	TGTGCCAGCAGCTTAGGACAGGGGCCCCTCTATGGCTACACCTTC	CASSLGQGPLYGYTF
TRBV7-2	NA	TRBJ1-6	NA	TGTGCCAGCAGCTTCATGGACAGAAATAATTCACCCCTCCACTTT	CASSFMDRNNSPLHF
TRBV14	NA	TRBJ2-7	TRBD2	TGTGCCAGCAGCCAAGATAGCGGGGGGGCCTACGAGCAGTACTTC	CASSQDSGGAYEQYF
TRBV4-2	NA	TRBJ1-1	NA	TGTGCCAGCAGCCACCACGGGGCAGAGAAAACCCTGAACACTGAAGCTTTCTTT	CASSHHGAEKTLNTEAFF
TRBV6-2/TRBV6-3	NA	TRBJ1-5	NA	TGTGCCAGCAGTTCCCAAGACAAAAACCAGGGTCAGCCCCAGCATTTT	CASSSQDKNQGQPQHF
TRBV28	once	TRBJ2-7	NA	TGTGCCAGCAGTTTTTGGAGGCCCTTAGGATCCTACGAGCAGTACTTC	CASSFWRPLGSYEQYF
TRBV28	NA	TRBJ2-2	NA	TGTGCCAGCAGTTTCACGTGGGGGACAACGAACACCGGGGAGCTGTTTTTT	CASSFTWGTTNTGELFF
TRBV5-6	once	TRBJ1-1	NA	TGTGCCAGCAGCCCTTTCAGGACAGCATGGAACACTGAAGCTTTCTTT	CASSPFRTAWNTEAFF
TRBV4-3	NA	TRBJ1-1	NA	TGCGCCAGCAGCCAAGAGTGGGGTAACACTGAAGCTTTCTTT	CASSQEWGNTEAFF
TRBV28	NA	TRBJ2-2	TRBD1	TGTGCCAGCAGTTACCCTCGGGACAGAGGGATCACCGGGGAGCTGTTTTTT	CASSYPRDRGITGELFF
TRBV13	NA	TRBJ1-4	NA	TGTGCCAGCAGCTCAAGCTATCAATCTAATGAAAAACTGTTTTTT	CASSSSYQSNEKLFF
TRBV9	NA	TRBJ2-6	NA	TGTGCCTCACAGTCCTCTGGGGCCAACGTCCTGACTTTC	CASQSSGANVLTF
TRBV18	NA	TRBJ2-3	NA	TGTGCCAGCTCACCCGACCGGGCAGGGTACACAGATACGCAGTATTTT	CASSPDRAGYTDTQYF
TRBV19	NA	TRBJ2-7	NA	TGTGCCAGTAGTATGTACAGGCAGGGCGAGCAGTACTTC	CASSMYRQGEQYF
TRBV5-4	NA	TRBJ1-1	TRBD1	TGTGCCAGCAGCGTTGGTGGGGGAACCGGGACAGTGAACACTGAAGCTTTCTTT	CASSVGGGTGTVNTEAFF
TRBV23-1	once	TRBJ2-1	NA	TGCGCCAGCAGTCAAAAACCTGGGGGGAGGTTGGATGAGCAGTTCTTC	CASSQKPGGRLDEQFF
TRBV4-3	NA	TRBJ1-2	NA	TGCGCCAGCAGCCCCTTCCGGACAAGACTCGACTATGGCTACACCTTC	CASSPFRTRLDYGYTF
TRBV9	NA	TRBJ2-1	NA	TGTGCCAGCAGCGTAGCTGGTGGGAGTAAAGGGAATGAGCAGTTCTTC	CASSVAGGSKGNEQFF
TRBV10-3	NA	TRBJ1-5	NA	TGTGCCATCAGTGAGTCGGTGGGGGCCCAAGATCAGCCCCAGCATTTT	CAISESVGAQDQPQHF
TRBV25-1	NA	TRBJ1-5	NA	TGTGCCAGCAGTGAATCTGGAATTAGCAATCAGCCCCAGCATTTT	CASSESGISNQPQHF
TRBV6-4	NA	TRBJ2-2	TRBD2	TGTGCCAGCAGTGGAAATTTAGCGGGGGACACCGGGGAGCTGTTTTTT	CASSGNLAGDTGELFF
TRBV6-2/TRBV6-3	NA	TRBJ1-6	NA	TGTGCCAGCAGTTACTCGGAGGACGGGAGCTCCTATAATTCACCCCTCCACTTT	CASSYSEDGSSYNSPLHF
TRBV19	NA	TRBJ2-1	TRBD2	TGTGCCAGTAGCCGAAGAAACCCAGCGGGGAGCTCCTACAATGAGCAGTTCTTC	CASSRRNPAGSSYNEQFF
TRBV11-3	NA	TRBJ1-1	NA	TGTGCCAGCAGCGGAGGGGCGTTTGAAGCTTTCTTT	CASSGGAFEAFF
TRBV29-1	NA	TRBJ1-5	TRBD1	TGCAGCGGTGGATCCGGGACAGAAGATGATCAGCCCCAGCATTTT	CSGGSGTEDDQPQHF
TRBV7-2	NA	TRBJ2-5	NA	TGTGCCAGCAGCCCCCTCCCCAACCAGATTAGCCTAGAGACCCAGTACTTC	CASSPLPNQISLETQYF
TRBV5-4	NA	TRBJ2-2	TRBD2	TGTGCCAGCAGCCCCCGTCGGGACTACCTAAACACCGGGGAGCTGTTTTTT	CASSPRRDYLNTGELFF
TRBV10-3	few	TRBJ2-2	NA	TGTGCCATCAGTGAGGGAGAGGGGGAGCTGTTTTTT	CAISEGEGELFF
TRBV10-3	NA	TRBJ2-5	NA	TGTGCCATCAGCGAGTGGGGCGGGACTGGTGAGACCCAGTACTTC	CAISEWGGTGETQYF
TRBV18	NA	TRBJ1-4	NA	TGTGCCAGCTCACCACGAAAACCCCAGTCAACTAATGAAAAACTGTTTTTT	CASSPRKPQSTNEKLFF
TRBV14	NA	TRBJ2-7	NA	TGTGCCAGCAGCGAAGGATTGGTCTACGAGCAGTACTTC	CASSEGLVYEQYF
TRBV7-7	NA	TRBJ2-5	NA	TGTGCTAGCAGCTTTTCACCCTCCGACGGGGAGACCCAGTACTTC	CASSFSPSDGETQYF
TRBV4-2	NA	TRBJ2-5	TRBD2	TGTGCCAGCAGCCAGGAGCTAGCGGAAGAGACCCAGTACTTC	CASSQELAEETQYF
TRBV30	NA	TRBJ2-2	NA	TGTGCCTGGAGTGTATCCGGGACCGGGGAGCTGTTTTTT	CAWSVSGTGELFF
TRBV6-6	few	TRBJ2-1	TRBD2	TGTGCCATAAACCCGACACTAGGCGGGAGGAACAATGAGCAGTTCTTC	CAINPTLGGRNNEQFF
TRBV29-1	NA	TRBJ2-3	TRBD1	TGCAGCGTTGTGGGGACCGGGACAGGGGGCGCAGATACGCAGTATTTT	CSVVGTGTGGADTQYF
TRBV6-5	NA	TRBJ2-6	NA	TGTGCCAGCAGTTACAGTTTCTCTGGGGCCAACGTCCTGACTTTC	CASSYSFSGANVLTF
TRBV9	NA	TRBJ2-7	NA	TGTGCCAGCAGCGTAGAACCAGCCTACGAGCAGTACTTC	CASSVEPAYEQYF
TRBV5-1	few	TRBJ2-7	NA	TGCGCCAGCAGCTTGGCTGGATTTTTCTCCTACGAGCAGTACTTC	CASSLAGFFSYEQYF
TRBV30	NA	TRBJ1-5	NA	TGTGCCTGGCTTTCTTTACCCCGACCGTACAATCAGCCCCAGCATTTT	CAWLSLPRPYNQPQHF
TRBV19	few	TRBJ1-2	NA	TGTGCCAGTTCCGAAAGCCCTCTCATCGGAAACTATGGCTACACCTTC	CASSESPLIGNYGYTF
TRBV4-2	NA	TRBJ1-6	NA	TGTGCCAGCAGCCAAGATGGACGGAGGCTAACCTATAATTCACCCCTCCACTTT	CASSQDGRRLTYNSPLHF
TRBV5-3	few	TRBJ1-6	NA	TGTGCCAGAAGCTTCTACCAGGGCGCGGTTAATTCACCCCTCCACTTT	CARSFYQGAVNSPLHF
TRBV5-4	NA	TRBJ2-1	TRBD2	TGTGCCAGCAGCCGTAGCGGGCCCACAACCTCCTACAATGAGCAGTTCTTC	CASSRSGPTTSYNEQFF
TRBV5-6	NA	TRBJ1-1	NA	TGTGCCAGCAGAAGAGGTCGGGGGTTCACTGAAGCTTTCTTT	CASRRGRGFTEAFF
TRBV7-7	NA	TRBJ1-1	NA	TGTGCCAGCAGCCGGACAGTGGGTACTGAAGCTTTCTTT	CASSRTVGTEAFF